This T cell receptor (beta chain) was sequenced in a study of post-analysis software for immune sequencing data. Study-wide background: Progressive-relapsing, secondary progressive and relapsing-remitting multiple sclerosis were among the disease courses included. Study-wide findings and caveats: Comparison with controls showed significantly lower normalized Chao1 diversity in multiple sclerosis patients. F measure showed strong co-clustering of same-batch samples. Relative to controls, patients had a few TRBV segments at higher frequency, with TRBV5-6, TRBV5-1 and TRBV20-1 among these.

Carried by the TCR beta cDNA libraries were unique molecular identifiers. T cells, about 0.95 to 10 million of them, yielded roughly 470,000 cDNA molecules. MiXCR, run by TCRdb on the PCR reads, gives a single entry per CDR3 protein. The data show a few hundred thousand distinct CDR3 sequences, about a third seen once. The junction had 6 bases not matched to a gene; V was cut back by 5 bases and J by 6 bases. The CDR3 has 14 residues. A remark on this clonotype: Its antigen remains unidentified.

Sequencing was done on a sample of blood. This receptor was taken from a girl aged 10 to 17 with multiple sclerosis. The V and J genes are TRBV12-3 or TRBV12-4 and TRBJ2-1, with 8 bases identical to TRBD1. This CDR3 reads CASSRKQGGNEQFF. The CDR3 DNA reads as TGTGCCAGCAGTCGCAAACAGGGGGGCAATGAGCAGTTCTTC.